Reported below is one T cell receptor (beta chain). The data belong to a study of blood T cell repertoires in COVID-19. Study at large: COVID-19 samples, acute and convalescent, were from the United States, Italy and Spain. The analysed material was cDNA or gDNA that came from T cells, B-cell-depleted T cells, or PBMCs.

CDR3 length: 16 amino acids. From germline, CDR1 is SGDLS and CDR2 YYNGEE. V was trimmed by 3 bases and J by 2 bases, leaving 18 bases between them. Per the original methods: Quantification of nucleated cells was approximated via reference gene primer amplification. TCRdb keeps only in-frame clones here, not all; method: immunoSEQ multiplex PCR. V, J and clone size are those of that table, while D and trimming were read from the DNA. The table lists tens of thousands of clones, just under 80% of them singletons. The J gene is TRBJ2-7, the V gene TRBV9, with D possibly being TRBD1 (5 bases). Sample: peripheral blood. This receptor was taken from a human donor with active or convalescent COVID-19. The donor label of this sample is uncertain. The CDR3, as DNA: TGTGCCAGCAGCGAAGAAATGTGGGGCAGGACCTACGAGCAGTACTTC. It yields the protein CASSEEMWGRTYEQYF.